The rows below give T cell receptor beta chains drawn from one sample of a study of shared clonotypes between healthy human individuals. Repertoires were generated with immunoSEQ multiplex PCR, while TCRdb's copy carries only in-frame clones and drops some. The sample lists around 2,000,000 clones, about 93% occurring once. Sequenced input: naive CD8+ T cells from PBMCs. The receptors originated from a man between 18 and 35 years old in good health. Some clones in this sample may be carry-over from other donors' samples. CDR3s include the opening cysteine and the closing phenylalanine or tryptophan. The D gene is left open where the match is weak. Some rows have no size entry. The others give once, few or many, or a class for an expanded clone.

v_gene	abundance	d_gene	j_gene	CDR3nt	CDR3aa
TRBV27	NA	TRBD1	TRBJ2-2	TGTGCCAGTCAATCCGGGACAGGGGTCACCGGGGAGCTGTTTTTT	CASQSGTGVTGELFF
TRBV25-1	NA	TRBD1	TRBJ1-2	TGTGCCAGCAGTGTTGGGACAGGGGATGGCTACACCTTC	CASSVGTGDGYTF
TRBV6-5	once	NA	TRBJ1-2	TGTGCCAGCAGTTACTCGCTGGGAACCCATGGCTACACCTTC	CASSYSLGTHGYTF
TRBV7-9	once	NA	TRBJ2-7	TGTGCCAGCAGCGACCGGGACGGATCCTACGAGCAGTACTTC	CASSDRDGSYEQYF
TRBV5-4	NA	NA	TRBJ2-7	TGTGCCAGCAGCTTTCTGGGGGGTTCGAGGGAGCAGTACTTC	CASSFLGGSREQYF
TRBV6-6	NA	TRBD1	TRBJ2-7	TGTGCCAGCAGTTACGGGGGACAGGCCTACGAGCAGTACTTC	CASSYGGQAYEQYF
TRBV27	once	TRBD2	TRBJ2-7	TGTGCCAGCAGTTTATCGGGGCGGGAGGGTCGCTACGAGCAGTACTTC	CASSLSGREGRYEQYF
TRBV19	NA	NA	TRBJ1-1	TGTGCCAGTAGTATAATGGTAAACACTGAAGCTTTCTTT	CASSIMVNTEAFF
TRBV6-1	NA	NA	TRBJ2-7	TGTGCCAGCAGCGCCACCGGGAGCTCCTACGAGCAGTACTTC	CASSATGSSYEQYF
TRBV11-2	NA	NA	TRBJ1-1	TGTGCCAGCAGCTTAGGGCCAGGATCGAACACTGAAGCTTTCTTT	CASSLGPGSNTEAFF
TRBV7-6	NA	TRBD1	TRBJ1-4	TGTGCCAGCAGCACCAGACAGGGCGGAACTAATGAAAAACTGTTTTTT	CASSTRQGGTNEKLFF
TRBV27	NA	TRBD2	TRBJ2-1	TGTGCCAGCAGACTAGCGGGAGGGTACAATGAGCAGTTCTTC	CASRLAGGYNEQFF
TRBV6-5	NA	NA	TRBJ2-7	TGTGCCAGCATGCAGGGACCCTACGAGCAGTACTTC	CASMQGPYEQYF
TRBV10-2	once	TRBD2	TRBJ2-1	TGCGCCAGCAGTGAGCAGGGTTGGGCTAGCGGGTACAATGAGCAGTTCTTC	CASSEQGWASGYNEQFF
TRBV27	NA	TRBD1	TRBJ2-7	TGTGCCAGCAGTTTAGTTTCGGGACAGGGTCCCTACGAGCAGTACTTC	CASSLVSGQGPYEQYF
TRBV27	NA	NA	TRBJ1-5	TGTGCCAGCAGTTTATTGGGCAGGGACGGCAATCAGCCCCAGCATTTT	CASSLLGRDGNQPQHF
TRBV6-6	NA	NA	TRBJ2-1	TGTGCCAGCAGTCCCCCTGAGGGAGTCGGATACAATGAGCAGTTCTTC	CASSPPEGVGYNEQFF
TRBV18	NA	NA	TRBJ2-1	TGTGCCAGCTCACCACCGGACGCGTACAATGAGCAGTTCTTC	CASSPPDAYNEQFF
TRBV5-1	NA	NA	TRBJ2-7	TGCGCCAGCAGCTTAGGGAGAGGGGGACCCTACGAGCAGTACTTC	CASSLGRGGPYEQYF
TRBV7-9	NA	NA	TRBJ1-1	TGTGCCAGCAGCTTCGCCCGGAACACTGAAGCTTTCTTT	CASSFARNTEAFF
TRBV4-3	NA	NA	TRBJ1-2	TGCGCCAGCAGCCAACACTCGGGGGTACCCTGGGGCTACACCTTC	CASSQHSGVPWGYTF
TRBV7-9	NA	NA	TRBJ2-7	TGTGCCAGCAGCTTAGCGGACTTCTCACCTTTCGAGCAGTACTTC	CASSLADFSPFEQYF
TRBV28	NA	NA	TRBJ2-7	TGTGCCAGCAGTTTACTCCGCGCAGCCCTCTCCTACGAGCAGTACTTC	CASSLLRAALSYEQYF
TRBV2	NA	TRBD2	TRBJ2-2	TGTGCCAGCACTAGGCTAGCGGTTTTCACCGGGGAGCTGTTTTTT	CASTRLAVFTGELFF
TRBV29-1	NA	NA	TRBJ1-2	TGCAGCGTTGAAGGTTTGCAGGGCTGGGACTATGGCTACACCTTC	CSVEGLQGWDYGYTF
TRBV7-9	NA	NA	TRBJ2-5	TGTGCCAGCAGCTACTCCCAAGAGACCCAGTACTTC	CASSYSQETQYF
TRBV13	NA	NA	TRBJ2-3	TGTGCCAGCAGCCACCTACTGACAGGTTCTAATACAGATACGCAGTATTTT	CASSHLLTGSNTDTQYF
TRBV5-4	NA	TRBD2	TRBJ2-3	TGTGCCAGCACCCCGTGGCGGGAGAGGGGCACAGATACGCAGTATTTT	CASTPWRERGTDTQYF
TRBV4-3	NA	NA	TRBJ2-7	TGCGCCAGCAGCCAAGATACTAGCTACGAGCAGTACTTC	CASSQDTSYEQYF
TRBV27	NA	TRBD1	TRBJ2-1	TGTGCCAGCAGTCCTACCGACAGGGACTACAATGAGCAGTTCTTC	CASSPTDRDYNEQFF
TRBV6-4	NA	NA	TRBJ1-1	TGTGCCAGCAGTGCGGAACTACCGAACACTGAAGCTTTCTTT	CASSAELPNTEAFF
TRBV10-2	NA	NA	TRBJ2-4	TGCGCCAGCAGTGAGTCCCCACACTCTATAGCCAAAAACATTCAGTACTTC	CASSESPHSIAKNIQYF
TRBV4-1	NA	TRBD2	TRBJ2-7	TGCGCCAGCAGCCAAGTTAGCGGGAGGGGGTACGAGCAGTACTTC	CASSQVSGRGYEQYF
TRBV29-1	NA	NA	TRBJ2-1	TGCAGCGTTGTCAACAGCTCCTACAATGAGCAGTTCTTC	CSVVNSSYNEQFF
TRBV15	NA	NA	TRBJ2-6	TGTGCCACCAGCAGAGATCTTATAGGAGTCGCTGGGGCCAACGTCCTGACTTTC	CATSRDLIGVAGANVLTF
TRBV9	NA	NA	TRBJ2-2	TGTGCCAGCAGGGGCACCGGGGAGCTGTTTTTT	CASRGTGELFF
TRBV6-5	NA	TRBD1	TRBJ2-2	TGTGCCAGCAAAAAAGAGGGCAGGGGGTCCGGGGAGCTGTTTTTT	CASKKEGRGSGELFF
TRBV30	NA	TRBD1	TRBJ2-2	TGTGCCTGGAGTGGTCGACAGGGGGCGGCTCCCGGGGAGCTGTTTTTT	CAWSGRQGAAPGELFF
TRBV10-3	NA	TRBD2	TRBJ2-1	TGTGCCATCAAAGCGGGAGGGCCGATTGACGAGCAGTTCTTC	CAIKAGGPIDEQFF
TRBV27	NA	NA	TRBJ2-3	TGTGCCAGCAGTTTATCCCGAGCAGCGGTCCCAGATACGCAGTATTTT	CASSLSRAAVPDTQYF
TRBV19	few	NA	TRBJ1-1	TGTGCCAGTAGTATCTGGGGGAACACTGAAGCTTTCTTT	CASSIWGNTEAFF
TRBV9	NA	TRBD1	TRBJ1-5	TGTGCCAGCAGCGTATGGGACAGAAGCAATCAGCCCCAGCATTTT	CASSVWDRSNQPQHF
TRBV10-1	NA	NA	TRBJ2-1	TGCGCCAGCAGTGAGTCGGGACTGGGGAATGAGCAGTTCTTC	CASSESGLGNEQFF
TRBV27	NA	TRBD1	TRBJ1-5	TGTGCCAGCACCTCTACAGGGGGCGGGCAGCCCCAGCATTTT	CASTSTGGGQPQHF
TRBV9	NA	TRBD1	TRBJ2-5	TGTGCCAGCAGCCCCCGCGGGACAGGGGGCATTCGGGAGACCCAGTACTTC	CASSPRGTGGIRETQYF
TRBV9	NA	NA	TRBJ2-5	TGTGCCAGCAGCGTAGCGGGCAGCAAAGAGACCCAGTACTTC	CASSVAGSKETQYF
TRBV2	NA	TRBD1	TRBJ1-3	TGTGCCAGCAGTGAAGTTGGGACAGCGAGCTCCTCTGGAAACACCATATATTTT	CASSEVGTASSSGNTIYF
TRBV15	NA	NA	TRBJ2-7	TGTGCCACCAGCCAGGGTAGCGGCCATGCCTACGAGCAGTACTTC	CATSQGSGHAYEQYF
TRBV19	NA	NA	TRBJ2-1	TGTGCCAGTAGTATGATCGCGACCGATGAGCAGTTCTTC	CASSMIATDEQFF
TRBV2	few	NA	TRBJ1-5	TGTGCCAGCAGTGAAATGTCAGAGTATAGCAATCAGCCCCAGCATTTT	CASSEMSEYSNQPQHF
TRBV28	NA	NA	TRBJ2-1	TGTGCCAGCAGTTTTGGCCCCATGAACAATGAGCAGTTCTTC	CASSFGPMNNEQFF
TRBV10-3	NA	NA	TRBJ2-2	TGTGCCATCATCGACAGTGGCACCGGGGAGCTGTTTTTT	CAIIDSGTGELFF
TRBV28	NA	TRBD2	TRBJ2-7	TGTGCCAGCAGTTGGGTAGCGGGGACCTACGAGCAGTACTTC	CASSWVAGTYEQYF
TRBV5-6	NA	TRBD1	TRBJ2-1	TGTGCCAGCAGCCTCGGACAGGTCAATGAGCAGTTCTTC	CASSLGQVNEQFF
TRBV7-6	NA	TRBD2	TRBJ2-4	TGTGCCAGCAGCTTATTCCCTAGCGGAGTAATCAAAAACATTCAGTACTTC	CASSLFPSGVIKNIQYF